This TCR beta chain was documented in a study of blood T cell repertoires in COVID-19. Turning to the study itself: The United States, Italy and Spain supplied acute and convalescent COVID-19 samples. T cells, B-cell-depleted T cells, or PBMCs supplied cDNA or gDNA.

In the original analysis: Reference gene primer amplification gave nucleated cell count estimates. Repertoires were generated with immunoSEQ multiplex PCR, while TCRdb's copy carries only in-frame clones and drops some. The DNA was the basis for D and trimming; V, J and clone size are from that table. The sample carries roughly 29,000 clones, more than 65% recorded once. Germline V gives CDR1 SGHRS, CDR2 YFSETQ. V lost 2 bases and J 0 bases, leaving 14 bases between the germline ends. This CDR3 has 17 amino acids. Sequences were obtained from peripheral blood. The chain employs TRBV5-1 and TRBJ1-4; D unresolved. The TCR originated in a woman aged 55-70 years with acute or convalescent COVID-19. For the CDR3, the DNA is TGCGCCAGCAGCTTAAGATCTCCGGGGACAACTAATGAAAAACTGTTTTTT. This codes for CASSLRSPGTTNEKLFF. Together with reference TRBV5-1 and TRBJ1-4, the CDR3 gives the full variable domain: KAGVTQTPRYLIKTRGQQVTLSCSPISGHRSVSWYQQTPGQGLQFLFEYFSETQRNKGNFPGRFSGRQFSNSRSEMNVSTLELGDSALYLCASSLRSPGTTNEKLFFGSGTQLSVL.